This T cell receptor (beta chain) stems from a study of siplizumab effects on memory and regulatory T cells (dated by TCRdb to between 2019 and 2020). Some background on the complete study: The study looked at the effect of siplizumab, an anti-CD2 antibody, on alloreactive T-cell subsets in allogeneic mixed lymphocyte reactions made from human PBMCs. The research as a whole found: The cumulative frequency of alloreactive sequences traceable to unstimulated CD4+ memory T cells was significantly reduced by siplizumab. Unstimulated naive T cells appeared more diverse than memory T cells, and naive cells seemed to contribute substantially to the alloresponse. Because sequences at frequencies below about 10^-5 were poorly captured, only a minor fraction of alloreactive clones could be mapped back to unstimulated subsets. Roughly 80-97% of proliferating CD4+ or CD8+ clones could not be assigned a naive or memory phenotype. Among mappable alloreactive CD4+ clones, the Treg-derived fraction averaged nearly 70% with siplizumab versus 25% to 30% in control reactions. The suppressive function of proliferating Tregs from siplizumab cultures was not functionally confirmed.

The germline V end is reduced by 6 bases and the J end by 4 bases; junction bases left unmatched: 11. The cysteine opens and the phenylalanine closes a CDR3 of 16 amino acids. The read is trimmed to its CDR3 DNA, 48 bases read in frame from base 1. The germline V gene sets CDR1 to SGDLS and CDR2 to YYNGEE. To note about this clone: No antigen is known for it. Base qualities are not provided; no much larger clone lies one nucleotide away.

Sorted unstimulated T cells and proliferating T cells recovered from mixed lymphocyte reactions underwent TCRbeta CDR3 sequencing. Fresh whole blood from ten HLA-typed healthy donors served as the source for isolating PBMCs. To prepare the library, the immunoSEQ multiplex PCR assay was applied. The deep sequencing platform assayed around 95,000 TCR templates per sample. Genomic DNA extracted from sorted T cells was used for TCRbeta CDR3 sequencing. The paper's processing steps were these. The R programming language was used for clonal analysis of the TCRbeta CDR3 data. Unstimulated samples were compared with post-reaction CFSE-low samples to define alloreactive CD4+ and CD8+ clones. Regulatory or non-regulatory origin of alloreactive CD4+ clones was assigned by matching sequences to the sorted unstimulated Treg and non-Treg repertoires. Entries here come from immuneACCESS through TCRdb and include only in-frame sequences with V and J called. Some clones fail to appear in such tables; in the studies checked, an unresolved V gene covers under half of the shortfall, and the cause of the remainder is unknown. The V and J calls and clone size were taken over from that table, and D and trimming were inferred from the DNA. The sample table holds 70,000 to 90,000 clones, of which roughly 93% were seen once. The ten most abundant clones make up approximately 4.5% of the sample.

The receptor was derived from a human donor in good health. Input material: CD8+ T cells sorted from blood. The chain uses TRBV9 and TRBJ2-1, and TRBD1 matches 9 of the central bases. The encoded CDR3 is CASTSTGTGIYNEQFF. Read as DNA, the sequence is TGTGCCAGCACCTCAACCGGGACAGGGATTTACAATGAGCAGTTCTTC. The full variable domain, completed from the reference TRBV9 and TRBJ2-1 proteins outside the CDR3, reads DSGVTQTPKHLITATGQRVTLRCSPRSGDLSVYWYQQSLDQGLQFLIQYYNGEERAKGNILERFSAQQFPDLHSELNLSSLELGDSALYFCASTSTGTGIYNEQFFGPGTRLTVL.